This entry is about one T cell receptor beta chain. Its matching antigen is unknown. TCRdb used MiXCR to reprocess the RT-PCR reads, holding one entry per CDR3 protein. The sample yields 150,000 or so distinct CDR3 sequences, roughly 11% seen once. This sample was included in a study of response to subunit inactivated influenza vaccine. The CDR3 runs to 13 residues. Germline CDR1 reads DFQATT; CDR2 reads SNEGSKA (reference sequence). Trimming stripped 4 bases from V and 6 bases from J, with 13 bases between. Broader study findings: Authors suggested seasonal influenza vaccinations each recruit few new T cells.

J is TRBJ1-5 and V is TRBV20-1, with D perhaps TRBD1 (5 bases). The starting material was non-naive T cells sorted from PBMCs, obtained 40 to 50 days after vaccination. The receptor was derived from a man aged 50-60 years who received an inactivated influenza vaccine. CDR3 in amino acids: CSATGGGSQPQHF. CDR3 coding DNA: TGCAGTGCTACGGGGGGAGGAAGTCAGCCCCAGCATTTT.